This T cell receptor (beta chain) emerged from a study of blood T cell repertoires in COVID-19. Whole-study context: Acute and convalescent COVID-19 specimens originated in the United States, Italy and Spain. The analysed material was cDNA or gDNA that came from T cells, B-cell-depleted T cells, or PBMCs.

In the authors' methods: Estimates of nucleated cell counts were drawn from the amplification of reference gene primers. This table comes from immunoSEQ multiplex PCR, and its TCRdb copy is limited to in-frame clones, with some not included. D and trimming were read from the DNA, whereas the V and J calls and clone size are those reported in that table. The sample includes 200,000 to 250,000 clones, 75% to 90% of them seen just once. Sample: peripheral blood. The sequence derives from a middle-aged woman with acute or convalescent COVID-19.

CDR3 DNA sequence: TGTGCCTGGAGGGGGGGCTCTGGGGCCAACGTCCTGACTTTC. Translated, it gives CAWRGGSGANVLTF. The rearrangement joins TRBV30 to TRBJ2-6; weak D call: TRBD2 (6 bases). V was pared by 3 bases and J by 0 bases, with 6 bases between. The V gene's germline CDR1 is GTSNPN and CDR2 SVGIG (reference sequence). This CDR3 comprises 14 residues.